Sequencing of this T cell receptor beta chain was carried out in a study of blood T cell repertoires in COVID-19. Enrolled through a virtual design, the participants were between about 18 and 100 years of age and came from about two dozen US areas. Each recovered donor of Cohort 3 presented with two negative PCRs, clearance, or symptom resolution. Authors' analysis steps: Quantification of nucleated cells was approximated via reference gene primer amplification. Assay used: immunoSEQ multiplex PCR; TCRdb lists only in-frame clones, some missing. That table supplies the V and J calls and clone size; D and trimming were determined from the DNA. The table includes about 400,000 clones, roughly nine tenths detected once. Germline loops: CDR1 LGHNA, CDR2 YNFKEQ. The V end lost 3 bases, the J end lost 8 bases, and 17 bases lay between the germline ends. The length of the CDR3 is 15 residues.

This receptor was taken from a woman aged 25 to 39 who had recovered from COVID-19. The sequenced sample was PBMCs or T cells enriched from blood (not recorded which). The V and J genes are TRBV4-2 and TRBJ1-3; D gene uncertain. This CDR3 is CASSHPRILGDTIYF. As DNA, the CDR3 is TGTGCCAGCAGCCACCCCAGGATTTTGGGAGACACCATATATTTT.